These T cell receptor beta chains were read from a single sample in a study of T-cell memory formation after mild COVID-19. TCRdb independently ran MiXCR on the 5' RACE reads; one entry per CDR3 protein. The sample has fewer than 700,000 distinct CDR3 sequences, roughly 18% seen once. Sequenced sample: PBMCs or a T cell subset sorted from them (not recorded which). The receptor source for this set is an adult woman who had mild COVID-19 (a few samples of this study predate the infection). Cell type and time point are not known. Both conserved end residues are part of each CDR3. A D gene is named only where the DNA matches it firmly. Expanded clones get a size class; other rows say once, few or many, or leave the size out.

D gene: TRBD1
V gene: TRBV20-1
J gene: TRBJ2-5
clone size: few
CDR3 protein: CSASRQGAQETQYF
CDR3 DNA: TGCAGTGCTAGCCGACAGGGGGCCCAAGAGACCCAGTACTTC

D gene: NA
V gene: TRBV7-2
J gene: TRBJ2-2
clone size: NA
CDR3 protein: CASTPGPSRGSGELFF
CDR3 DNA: TGTGCCAGCACTCCCGGACCTTCGAGAGGCTCCGGGGAGCTGTTTTTT

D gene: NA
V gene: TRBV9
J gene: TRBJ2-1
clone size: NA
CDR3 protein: CASTSTGTGHNEQFF
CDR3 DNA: TGTGCCAGCACCTCCACCGGGACTGGGCACAATGAGCAGTTCTTC

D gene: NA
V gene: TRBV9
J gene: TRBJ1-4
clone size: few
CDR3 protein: CASSVEDRFNEKLFF
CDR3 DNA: TGTGCCAGCAGCGTAGAAGACAGATTTAATGAAAAACTGTTTTTT

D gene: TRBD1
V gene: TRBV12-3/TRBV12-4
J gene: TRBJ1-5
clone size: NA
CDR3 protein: CASSRGQGVGNQPQHF
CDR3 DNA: TGTGCCAGCAGCCGCGGACAGGGGGTTGGCAATCAGCCCCAGCATTTT

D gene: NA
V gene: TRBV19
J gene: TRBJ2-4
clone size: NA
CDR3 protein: CASTNPGTAPEVQYF
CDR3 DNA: TGTGCCAGTACCAACCCGGGGACGGCGCCAGAGGTTCAGTACTTC

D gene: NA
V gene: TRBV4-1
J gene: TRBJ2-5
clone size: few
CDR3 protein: CASSQASQQETQYF
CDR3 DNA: TGCGCCAGCAGCCAAGCAAGCCAACAAGAGACCCAGTACTTC

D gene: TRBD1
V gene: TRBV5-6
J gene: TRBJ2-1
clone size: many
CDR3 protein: CASSRGQGVSYNEQFF
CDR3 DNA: TGTGCCAGCAGCCGGGGACAGGGGGTGAGCTACAATGAGCAGTTCTTC

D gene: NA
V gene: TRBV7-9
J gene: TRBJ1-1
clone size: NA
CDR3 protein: CASSPSGMRGRNTEAFF
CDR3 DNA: TGTGCCAGCAGCCCTTCCGGAATGAGGGGAAGGAACACTGAAGCTTTCTTT

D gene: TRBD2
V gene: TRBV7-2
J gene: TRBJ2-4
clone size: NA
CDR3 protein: CASREVAGGDQYF
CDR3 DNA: TGTGCCAGCAGGGAGGTAGCGGGAGGGGATCAGTACTTC

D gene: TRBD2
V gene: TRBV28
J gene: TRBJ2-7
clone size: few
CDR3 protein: CATRTSGRNEQYF
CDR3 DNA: TGTGCCACCAGGACTAGCGGGAGAAACGAGCAGTACTTC

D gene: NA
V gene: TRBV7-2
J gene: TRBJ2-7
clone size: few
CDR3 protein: CASSSGLPPYEQYF
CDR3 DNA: TGTGCCAGCAGCTCAGGACTACCCCCCTACGAGCAGTACTTC

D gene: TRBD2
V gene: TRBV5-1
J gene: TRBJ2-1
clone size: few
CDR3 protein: CASSALAGGPSEQFF
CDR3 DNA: TGCGCCAGCAGCGCGCTAGCGGGAGGGCCTAGTGAGCAGTTCTTC

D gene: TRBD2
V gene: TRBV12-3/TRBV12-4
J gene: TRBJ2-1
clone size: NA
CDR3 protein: CASSLALGALAGAYNEQFF
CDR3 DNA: TGTGCCAGCAGTTTAGCTTTAGGGGCTCTAGCGGGAGCCTACAATGAGCAGTTCTTC

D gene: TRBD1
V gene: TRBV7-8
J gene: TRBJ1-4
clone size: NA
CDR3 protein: CASSLRGQGSNEKLFF
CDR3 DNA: TGTGCCAGCAGCTTAAGGGGACAGGGGTCTAATGAAAAACTGTTTTTT

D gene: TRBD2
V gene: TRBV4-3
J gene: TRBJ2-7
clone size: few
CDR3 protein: CASSQDAALAGIYEQYF
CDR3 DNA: TGCGCCAGCAGCCAAGACGCTGCACTAGCGGGAATCTACGAGCAGTACTTC

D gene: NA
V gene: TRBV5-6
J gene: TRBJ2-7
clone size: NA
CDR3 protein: CASSLVGVGQYF
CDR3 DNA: TGTGCCAGCAGCTTGGTCGGCGTCGGGCAGTACTTC

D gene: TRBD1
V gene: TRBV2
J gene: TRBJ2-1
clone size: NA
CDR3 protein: CASSGTGGSSSYNEQFF
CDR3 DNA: TGTGCCAGCAGTGGGACAGGGGGTTCGAGCTCCTACAATGAGCAGTTCTTC

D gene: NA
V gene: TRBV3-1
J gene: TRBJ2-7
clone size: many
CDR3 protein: CASSQDLAAYEQYF
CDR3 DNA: TGTGCCAGCAGCCAAGATCTGGCAGCCTACGAGCAGTACTTC

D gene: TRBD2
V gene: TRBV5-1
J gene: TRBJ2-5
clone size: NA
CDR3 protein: CASSLAGTSGSLETQYF
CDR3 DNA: TGCGCCAGCAGCTTGGCCGGGACTAGCGGGAGTCTAGAGACCCAGTACTTC

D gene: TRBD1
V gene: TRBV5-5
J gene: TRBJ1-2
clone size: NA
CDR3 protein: CASSMGQIYGYTF
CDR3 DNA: TGTGCCAGCAGCATGGGACAGATCTATGGCTACACCTTC

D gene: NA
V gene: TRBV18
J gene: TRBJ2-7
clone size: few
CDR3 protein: CASSSDVAWEQYF
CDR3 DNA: TGTGCCAGCTCATCGGATGTAGCGTGGGAGCAGTACTTC

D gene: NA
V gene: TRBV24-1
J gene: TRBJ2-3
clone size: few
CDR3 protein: CATSDPLGGSQTSTDTQYF
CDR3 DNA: TGTGCCACCAGTGATCCCCTCGGCGGTAGCCAGACTAGCACAGATACGCAGTATTTT

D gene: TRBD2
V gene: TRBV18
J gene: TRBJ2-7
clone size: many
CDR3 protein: CASSGTSGSYEQYF
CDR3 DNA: TGTGCCAGCTCGGGGACTAGCGGTTCCTACGAGCAGTACTTC

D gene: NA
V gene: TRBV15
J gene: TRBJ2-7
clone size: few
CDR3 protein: CATSRDGARASRSDYEQYF
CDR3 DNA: TGTGCCACCAGCAGAGATGGGGCCCGGGCTTCAAGGTCGGATTACGAGCAGTACTTC

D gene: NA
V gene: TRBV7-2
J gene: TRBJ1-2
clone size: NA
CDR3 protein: CASSPTVSGTNYGYTF
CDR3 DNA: TGTGCCAGCAGCCCCACGGTTTCGGGTACTAACTATGGCTACACCTTC

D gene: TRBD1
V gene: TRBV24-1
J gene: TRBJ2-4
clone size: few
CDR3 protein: CATSWDSKNIQYF
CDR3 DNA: TGTGCCACCTCATGGGACAGCAAAAACATTCAGTACTTC

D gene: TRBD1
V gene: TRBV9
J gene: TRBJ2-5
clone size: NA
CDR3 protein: CASSPLDRGGETQYF
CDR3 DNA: TGTGCCAGCAGCCCACTGGACAGGGGGGGAGAGACCCAGTACTTC

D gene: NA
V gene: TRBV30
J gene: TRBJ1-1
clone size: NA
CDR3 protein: CAWAASVRNTEAFF
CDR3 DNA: TGTGCCTGGGCCGCCAGTGTCAGGAACACTGAAGCTTTCTTT

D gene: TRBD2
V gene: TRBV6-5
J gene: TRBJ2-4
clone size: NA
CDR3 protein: CASTPNGGGLAKNIQYF
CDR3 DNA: TGTGCCAGCACCCCAAACGGGGGAGGGTTGGCCAAAAACATTCAGTACTTC

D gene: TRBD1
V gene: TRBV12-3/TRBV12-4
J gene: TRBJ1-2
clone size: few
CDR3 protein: CASRPQDRPYGYTF
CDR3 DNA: TGTGCCAGCAGACCTCAGGACAGGCCCTATGGCTACACCTTC

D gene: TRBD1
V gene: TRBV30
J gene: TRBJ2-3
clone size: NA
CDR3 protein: CAWSVGTAFSDTQYF
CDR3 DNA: TGTGCCTGGAGTGTAGGGACAGCTTTCTCAGATACGCAGTATTTT

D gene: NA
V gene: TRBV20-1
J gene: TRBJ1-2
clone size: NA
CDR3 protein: CSARDAGVGYTF
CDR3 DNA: TGCAGTGCTAGAGACGCCGGCGTAGGCTACACCTTC

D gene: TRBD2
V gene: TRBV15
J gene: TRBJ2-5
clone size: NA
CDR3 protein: CATSRDNGRETQYF
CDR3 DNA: TGTGCCACCAGCAGAGATAACGGGAGGGAGACCCAGTACTTC

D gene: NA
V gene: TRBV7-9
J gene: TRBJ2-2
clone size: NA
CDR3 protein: CASSLSGRFTGELFF
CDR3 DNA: TGTGCCAGCAGCTTGAGTGGGCGGTTCACCGGGGAGCTGTTTTTT

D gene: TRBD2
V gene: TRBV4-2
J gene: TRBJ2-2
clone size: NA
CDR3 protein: CASSHYTSGSTGELFF
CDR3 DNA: TGTGCCAGCAGCCATTATACTAGCGGGAGCACCGGGGAGCTGTTTTTT

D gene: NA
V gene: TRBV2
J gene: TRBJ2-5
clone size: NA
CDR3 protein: CASSEALQRFGETQYF
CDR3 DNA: TGTGCCAGCAGTGAAGCGCTTCAGAGGTTCGGCGAGACCCAGTACTTC

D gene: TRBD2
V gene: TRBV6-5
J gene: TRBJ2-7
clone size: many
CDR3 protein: CASSDRHPRLAGDEQYF
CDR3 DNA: TGTGCCAGCAGTGACCGACACCCTAGACTAGCGGGAGACGAGCAGTACTTC

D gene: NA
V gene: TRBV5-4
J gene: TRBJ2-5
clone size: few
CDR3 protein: CASHQGLYQETQYF
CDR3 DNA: TGTGCCAGCCACCAGGGACTTTACCAAGAGACCCAGTACTTC